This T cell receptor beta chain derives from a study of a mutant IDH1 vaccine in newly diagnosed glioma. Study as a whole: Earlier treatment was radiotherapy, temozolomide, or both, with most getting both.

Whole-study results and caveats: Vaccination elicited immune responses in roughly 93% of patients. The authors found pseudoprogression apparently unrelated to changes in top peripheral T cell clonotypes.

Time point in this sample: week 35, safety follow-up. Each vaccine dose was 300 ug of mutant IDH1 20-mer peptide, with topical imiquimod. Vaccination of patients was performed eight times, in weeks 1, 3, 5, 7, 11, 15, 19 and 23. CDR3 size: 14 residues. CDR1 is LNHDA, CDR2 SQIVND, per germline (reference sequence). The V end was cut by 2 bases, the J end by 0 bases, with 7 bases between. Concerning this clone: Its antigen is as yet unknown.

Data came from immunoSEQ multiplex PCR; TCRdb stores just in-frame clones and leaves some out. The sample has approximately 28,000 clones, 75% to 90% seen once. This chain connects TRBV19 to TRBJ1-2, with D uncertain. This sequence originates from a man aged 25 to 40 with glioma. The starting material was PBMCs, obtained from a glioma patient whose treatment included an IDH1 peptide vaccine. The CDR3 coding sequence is TGTGCCAGTAGTATAACCCAGTCTAACTATGGCTACACCTTC. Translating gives CASSITQSNYGYTF. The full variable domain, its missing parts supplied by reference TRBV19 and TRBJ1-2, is DGGITQSPKYLFRKEGQNVTLSCEQNLNHDAMYWYRQDPGQGLRLIYYSQIVNDFQKGDIAEGYSVSREKKESFPLTVTSAQKNPTAFYLCASSITQSNYGYTFGSGTRLTVV.